This paragraph covers one TCR beta chain sequence. This sample is part of a study of T cell responses to AZD1222 COVID-19 vaccine. Here immunoSEQ multiplex PCR was the method, and the copy in TCRdb shows in-frame clones only, minus some. The table shows 180,000 or so clones, with 70% to 90% occurring only once. Germline V gene lookup returns CDR1 LGHNA and CDR2 YNFKEQ. This CDR3 has 18 amino acids. V lost 0 bases and J lost 0, with 17 bases in between. Sequencing was performed on peripheral blood, taken on day 0 of AZD1222 vaccination. V and J are TRBV4-2 and TRBJ1-2; D may be TRBD1 (5 bases). The receptor's source is an adult in good health. The CDR3 sequence: CASSQDLPVVTANYGYTF. The DNA of the CDR3 is TGTGCCAGCAGCCAAGACCTGCCGGTGGTGACAGCTAACTATGGCTACACCTTC.